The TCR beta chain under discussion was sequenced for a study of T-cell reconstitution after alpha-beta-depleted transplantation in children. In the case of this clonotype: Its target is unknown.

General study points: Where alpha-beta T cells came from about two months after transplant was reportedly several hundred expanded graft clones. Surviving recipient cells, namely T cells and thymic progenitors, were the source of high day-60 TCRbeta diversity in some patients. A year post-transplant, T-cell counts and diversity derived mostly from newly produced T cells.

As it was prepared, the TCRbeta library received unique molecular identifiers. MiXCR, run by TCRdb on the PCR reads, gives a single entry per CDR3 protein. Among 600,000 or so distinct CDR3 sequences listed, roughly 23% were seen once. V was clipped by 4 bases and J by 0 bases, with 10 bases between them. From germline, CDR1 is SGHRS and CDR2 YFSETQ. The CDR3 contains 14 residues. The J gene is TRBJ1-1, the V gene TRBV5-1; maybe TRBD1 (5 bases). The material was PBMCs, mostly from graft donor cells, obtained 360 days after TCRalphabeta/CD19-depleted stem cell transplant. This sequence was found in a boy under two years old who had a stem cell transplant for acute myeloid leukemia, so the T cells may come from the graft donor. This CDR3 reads CASSGGRLNTEAFF. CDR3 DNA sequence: TGCGCCAGCAGCGGGGGACGGTTGAACACTGAAGCTTTCTTT. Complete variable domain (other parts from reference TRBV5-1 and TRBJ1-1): KAGVTQTPRYLIKTRGQQVTLSCSPISGHRSVSWYQQTPGQGLQFLFEYFSETQRNKGNFPGRFSGRQFSNSRSEMNVSTLELGDSALYLCASSGGRLNTEAFFGQGTRLTVV.